This T cell receptor (beta chain) was sequenced in a study of T cell responses to AZD1222 COVID-19 vaccine. Overall study results and limits: Distributed over spike, vaccine-associated CD4 TCRs predominated at 160-218 and 743-854.

Judged by abundance, this clone is medium-sized. Antigen specificity is unknown. Assay used: immunoSEQ multiplex PCR; TCRdb lists only in-frame clones, some missing. The sample yields some 83,000 clones, just under 90% seen once. The sample in question was peripheral blood, obtained on day 0 of AZD1222 vaccination. The origin of this receptor is an adult in good health.

CDR3 nucleotides: TGTGCCAGCAGCTTGGTTGAGGGACTGCTTGGCTACACCTTC. Amino acid sequence: CASSLVEGLLGYTF. The chain employs TRBV5-6 and TRBJ1-2, with D possibly matching TRBD1 (5 bases). Trimming shortened V by 0 bases and J by 7 bases, and 13 bases separated the two germline ends. The CDR3 has 14 amino acids. Germline V lookup: CDR1 SGHDT, CDR2 YYEEEE. Full variable domain (rest looked up from reference TRBV5-6 and TRBJ1-2): DAGVTQSPTHLIKTRGQQVTLRCSPKSGHDTVSWYQQALGQGPQFIFQYYEEEERQRGNFPDRFSGHQFPNYSSELNVNALLLGDSALYLCASSLVEGLLGYTFGSGTRLTVV.